Shown below are 16 T cell receptor beta chains from a single sample sequenced in a study of OX40 agonist ivuxolimab in advanced cancers. TCRdb's table, derived via immunoSEQ multiplex PCR, lists solely in-frame clones and lacks some. The data hold about 67,000 clones, with over 75% observed a single time. Specimen: CD4+ or CD8+ T cells sorted from blood, collected in a trial of the OX40 agonist ivuxolimab. The receptors were gathered from an adult with an advanced solid tumor such as melanoma, head and neck, liver or kidney cancer.

The chain joins TRBV7-8 to TRBJ1-1; D perhaps matches TRBD1 (6 bases). V was trimmed by 6 bases and J by 2 bases, leaving 16 bases between them. From germline, CDR1 is SGHVS and CDR2 FQNEAQ. The CDR3 runs 15 residues. CDR3 DNA: TGTGCCAGCAGGAGTCAAGGGGGGGTCAACACTGAAGCTTTCTTT. As protein: CASRSQGGVNTEAFF. The variable domain in full, with the rest retrieved from reference TRBV7-8 and TRBJ1-1, is GAGVSQSPRYKVAKRGQDVALRCDPISGHVSLFWYQQALGQGPEFLTYFQNEAQLDKSGLPSDRFFAERPEGSVSTLKIQRTQQEDSAVYLCASRSQGGVNTEAFFGQGTRLTVV.

V usage is TRBV28 and J usage is TRBJ2-5; possible D gene TRBD2, 5 bases. This CDR3 is built from 14 residues. Trimming took 2 bases from V and 5 from J, leaving 12 bases between them. CDR1 is MDHEN, CDR2 SYDVKM, per germline. The CDR3 DNA reads as TGTGCCAGCAGTTTAATTTCTCCGGGGGAGACCCAGTACTTC. This codes for CASSLISPGETQYF.

V is TRBV2 and J is TRBJ2-3; D perhaps matches TRBD1 (6 bases). Deletions cut 6 bases from V and 7 bases from J, with 17 bases between. Germline values: CDR1 SNHLY, CDR2 FYNNEI. This CDR3 comprises 14 residues. For the CDR3, the DNA is TGTGCCAGCAGGGGACGGGACATGGGAAATACGCAGTATTTT. Its translation is CASRGRDMGNTQYF.

The genes are TRBV2 and TRBJ2-4; TRBD1 agrees at 7 bases. The germline gives CDR1 SNHLY, CDR2 FYNNEI. V was pared by 5 bases and J by 6 bases, with 7 bases of the junction left unmatched. The CDR3 has 14 amino acids. CDR3 nucleotide sequence: TGTGCCAGCAGTTACTGGGACAGCATAAACATTCAGTACTTC. Encoded protein: CASSYWDSINIQYF.

This chain joins TRBV28 and TRBJ1-1; no clear D gene. The CDR3 has 13 residues. Germline values: CDR1 MDHEN, CDR2 SYDVKM. Trimming left V 4 bases short and J 0 bases short, with 6 bases between. This CDR3 is CASSSPLNTEAFF. CDR3 DNA sequence: TGTGCCAGCAGTTCCCCCCTGAACACTGAAGCTTTCTTT.

This sequence joins TRBV18 and TRBJ2-1, with 7 nucleotides matching TRBD2. Losses at the gene ends were 0 bases for V and 2 bases for J; bases not matched to a gene: 4. The CDR3 has 16 residues. The V gene's germline CDR1 is KGHSH and CDR2 LQKENI. In DNA, the CDR3 is TGTGCCAGCTCACCACCCGTGGGAGGGACCTACAATGAGCAGTTCTTC. This translates into CASSPPVGGTYNEQFF.

This clone showed up just once. The rearrangement uses TRBV6-6 and TRBJ1-5; D may be TRBD1 (5 bases). The CDR3 is 15 residues long. Per the germline V gene, CDR1 is MNHNY and CDR2 is SVGAGI (reference sequence). The V and J ends lost 5 bases and 7 bases respectively, with 18 bases between them. CDR3 protein: CASSAPTGGEQPQHF. In DNA, the CDR3 is TGTGCCAGCAGTGCCCCAACAGGTGGAGAGCAGCCCCAGCATTTT.

This clone counts as medium-sized. This chain uses TRBV28 with TRBJ2-1; 9 nucleotides align to TRBD2. CDR1 and CDR2 from the germline V gene are MDHEN and SYDVKM. The CDR3 length is 13 residues. The ends lost 10 bases at V and 9 bases at J; junction bases unmatched: 10. CDR3 region: CATERTSEREQFF. The CDR3 nucleotides are TGTGCCACCGAGAGGACTAGCGAGCGTGAGCAGTTCTTC.

The genes are TRBV19 and TRBJ2-3, with 10 positions matching TRBD1. Germline lookup yields CDR1 LNHDA and CDR2 SQIVND (reference sequence). There are 17 residues in the CDR3. V trimming: 7 bases; J trimming: 2 bases; junction bases outside the gene matches: 12. CDR3 region: CASTPGTGALITDTQYF. DNA of the CDR3: TGTGCCAGTACCCCAGGGACAGGGGCGCTAATCACAGATACGCAGTATTTT.

This rearrangement joins TRBV15 to TRBJ1-5, with D possibly TRBD1 on 6 matching bases. Germline loops: CDR1 LNHNV, CDR2 YYDKDF (reference sequence). The CDR3 is made up of 15 amino acids. Between the trimmed V and J ends, which lost 3 bases and 7 bases, there was a span of 16 bases. The CDR3, as DNA: TGTGCCACCAGCAGTGGTGGGGGGCGCGGGCAGCCCCAGCATTTT. Residues: CATSSGGGRGQPQHF. Variable domain in full (rest from reference TRBV15 and TRBJ1-5): DAMVIQNPRYQVTQFGKPVTLSCSQTLNHNVMYWYQQKSSQAPKLLFHYYDKDFNNEADTPDNFQSRRPNTSFCFLDIRSPGLGDTAMYLCATSSGGGRGQPQHFGDGTRLSIL.

The V gene is TRBV10-3, the J gene TRBJ1-2; the D is unclear. Trimming took off 11 bases at V and 5 bases at J, with 12 bases between the two ends. This CDR3 has 11 amino acids. The V gene's germline CDR1 is ENHRY and CDR2 SYGVKD. In DNA, the CDR3 is TGTGCCGCGGCCGATGGATATGGCTACACCTTC. Protein sequence: CAAADGYGYTF.

This clone is a singleton in its sample. The J gene is TRBJ2-5, the V gene TRBV5-4; a weak D match, TRBD2 (6 bases). Trimming left V 0 bases short and J 5 bases short, with 11 bases between. This CDR3 spans 14 amino acids. Germline assignment: CDR1 SGHNT and CDR2 YYREEE (reference sequence). CDR3 in amino acids: CASSLERARETQYF. The CDR3 DNA is TGTGCCAGCAGCTTGGAGCGGGCCCGGGAGACCCAGTACTTC.

This clone occurred a few times. The rearrangement uses TRBV11-3 and TRBJ2-5, with D tentatively TRBD2 (7 bases). Germline CDR1 is SGHNT and CDR2 is YENEEA. Trimming removed 2 bases from V and 5 bases from J, with 15 bases in between. This CDR3 spans 15 amino acids. The CDR3 loop reads CASSLRRGREETQYF. The CDR3 DNA is TGTGCCAGCAGCTTAAGGCGGGGGCGCGAGGAGACCCAGTACTTC.

V is TRBV6-5 and J is TRBJ2-5; D might be TRBD2 (6 bases). The V end was cut by 0 bases, the J end by 5 bases, with 13 bases between. Germline CDR1 MNHEY, CDR2 SVGAGI. The CDR3 is 15 amino acids. The CDR3 loop is CASSYSITGRETQYF. The CDR3 DNA is TGTGCCAGCAGTTACTCTATTACGGGGAGGGAGACCCAGTACTTC.

V usage is TRBV19 and J usage is TRBJ1-1; D perhaps matches TRBD1 (5 bases). The CDR3 extends over 18 amino acids. The germline V and J ends were trimmed by 5 bases and 0 bases, with 22 bases remaining between them. Germline V gene lookup returns CDR1 LNHDA and CDR2 SQIVND (reference sequence). In DNA form, the CDR3 reads TGTGCCAGTAGTCCCACAGGTGCGGTCGGGATCATGAACACTGAAGCTTTCTTT. Its protein is CASSPTGAVGIMNTEAFF.

The gene calls are TRBV4-1 and TRBJ2-6, with a possible D match to TRBD1 (6 bases). With 3 bases removed from V and 1 base from J, the gap between germline ends came to 13 bases. Germline values: CDR1 MGHRA, CDR2 YSYEKL. The CDR3 contains 17 residues. CDR3 protein: CASSQGAARSGANVLTF. The CDR3 DNA reads as TGCGCCAGCAGCCAGGGGGCAGCACGATCTGGGGCCAACGTCCTGACTTTC.